The source of this T cell receptor (beta chain) is a study of shared clonotypes between healthy human individuals. Findings and caveats of the study: In a few donors, around 5% of naive CD4 clonotypes appeared in common.

A remark on this clone: Its target is not known.

There are 15 residues in the CDR3. CDR1 is SGDLS, CDR2 YYNGEE, per germline. The table came from immunoSEQ multiplex PCR; TCRdb's copy has only in-frame clones and leaves some out. Among about 1.5 million clones, about 98% were seen once, and the ten largest hold roughly 0.45%. The J gene is TRBJ2-5, the V gene TRBV9; TRBD1 matches 10 bases. The end of the DNA is better explained by TRBJ2-7, so the J call may be wrong. This receptor was obtained from a man in his thirties or forties in good health. The sequencing sample was made of naive CD4+ T cells sorted from blood. Subset defined: CD45RA+ positively selected. For the CDR3, the DNA is TGTGCCAGCAGCGCGAGGGACAGGGGACACTACGAGCAGTACTTC. This gives the protein CASSARDRGHYEQYF.